The entry below describes one T cell receptor (beta chain). This table comes from immunoSEQ multiplex PCR, and its TCRdb copy is limited to in-frame clones, with some not included. The sample gives under 50,000 clones, 90% of which show up once; roughly 20% is in the top ten. The CDR3 has 14 residues. The V gene end was trimmed by 1 base and the J gene end by 5 bases; junction bases not matched to a gene: 4. CDR1 is SGHVS, CDR2 FQNEAQ, per germline. This record belongs to a study of blood T cell repertoires in COVID-19. The specimen was peripheral blood. The TCR was taken from a man aged 65 to 79 with active COVID-19. The chain joins TRBV7-8 to TRBJ1-1, with 7 bases matching TRBD1. The CDR3 spells CASSLEQGWTEAFF. The CDR3 DNA is TGTGCCAGCAGCTTAGAACAGGGGTGGACTGAAGCTTTCTTT.